The 29 T cell receptor beta chains below were found in one sample sequenced in a study of beta chain features in type 1 diabetes (dated by TCRdb to the late 2010s). Library preparation used the immunoSEQ multiplex PCR assay. The High Capacity cDNA Reverse Transcription Kit was used to reverse transcribe all of the isolated RNA, meaning that expressed TCRB transcripts were what got sequenced. What TCRdb holds here is the immuneACCESS table cut down to in-frame rearrangements. Part of the clones is not present; checked against another copy, under half of the missing clones reflect an unresolved V gene, and the others are unexplained. The sample has around 150,000 clones on record, 9% to 12% of them singletons. Around 0.5% of the sample is in the top ten clones. Overall study results and their limits: A moderate but significant shortening of TCRB CDR3 length was observed in type 1 diabetes patients in all four CD4+ subsets.

What these receptors recognize is not known. The sequenced material came from central memory CD4+ T cells from blood. The receptors shown here come from a man aged 25-40 years with type 1 diabetes.

This clone turned up a few times. The V call is TRBV30, the J call TRBJ2-3, with D unclear. Trimming shortened V by 3 bases and J by 5 bases, and 9 bases separated the two germline ends. CDR1 and CDR2 (germline): GTSNPN, SVGIG (reference sequence). The CDR3 is made up of 12 amino acids. The CDR3, as DNA: TGTGCCTGGAGCGTGTCAGTAGATACGCAGTATTTT. This codes for CAWSVSVDTQYF.

This clone was seen a handful of times. The V and J genes are TRBV7-9 and TRBJ2-5; perhaps TRBD1 as D (6 bases). Germline CDR1 is SEHNR and CDR2 is FQNEAQ (reference sequence). The CDR3 length is 15 residues. V was pared by 6 bases and J by 1 base, with 15 bases between. CDR3 coding DNA: TGTGCCAGCAGACTAGGGGGATACAGCCAAGAGACCCAGTACTTC. Encoded protein: CASRLGGYSQETQYF.

This clone was counted only a few times. This chain joins TRBV29-1 and TRBJ2-1, with D perhaps matching TRBD1 (5 bases). The V gene's germline CDR1 is SQVTM and CDR2 ANQGSEA. The CDR3 has 15 amino acids. V was clipped by 4 bases and J by 3 bases, with 16 bases between them. The CDR3 loop reads CSVVNRQSVYNEQFF. CDR3 DNA: TGCAGCGTTGTCAATCGACAGAGCGTCTACAATGAGCAGTTCTTC.

V is TRBV7-9 and J is TRBJ2-5; D unresolved. This CDR3 comprises 13 residues. CDR1 and CDR2 from the germline V gene are SEHNR and FQNEAQ (reference sequence). CDR3 nucleotides: TGTGCTAGCTTGCTCGCAGGCCAAGAGACCCAGTACTTC. This translates into CASLLAGQETQYF. Full variable domain (missing parts from reference TRBV7-9 and TRBJ2-5): DTGVSQNPRHKITKRGQNVTFRCDPISEHNRLYWYRQTLGQGPEFLTYFQNEAQLEKSRLLSDRFSAERPKGSFSTLEIQRTEQGDSAMYLCASLLAGQETQYFGPGTRLLVL.

A few counts support this clone. V and J are TRBV30 and TRBJ2-2, with 9 bases lining up with TRBD2. Germline V gene sequence: CDR1 GTSNPN, CDR2 SVGIG (reference sequence). This CDR3 region has 13 residues. With V trimmed by 8 bases and J by 6 bases, 7 bases remained unmatched. The CDR3 bases are TGTGCCAGTACGGCGGGAGGGTCCGGGGAGCTGTTTTTT. Encoded protein: CASTAGGSGELFF.

This clone was seen once. The rearrangement links TRBV7-3 to TRBJ1-4; TRBD1 is a possible D gene (5 bases). The CDR3 covers 13 residues. Germline V gene sequence: CDR1 SGHTA, CDR2 FQGTGA. Trimming stripped 6 bases from V and 1 base from J, with 6 bases between. CDR3 protein: CASSTGTNEKLFF. The CDR3 DNA reads as TGTGCCAGCAGTACAGGAACTAATGAAAAACTGTTTTTT.

This chain links TRBV7-8 with TRBJ2-1; 9 bases map to TRBD2. The CDR3 totals 17 residues. Unmatched junction bases numbered 5, after V lost 1 base and J lost 1 base. The germline gives CDR1 SGHVS, CDR2 FQNEAQ. The DNA of the CDR3 is TGTGCCAGCAGCTTAGGAGGTAGCGGGAGTTCCTACAATGAGCAGTTCTTC. Translating gives CASSLGGSGSSYNEQFF.

The CDR3 reads CASSLDSGAYNEQFF. CDR3 nucleotide sequence: TGTGCCAGCAGCTTAGATAGCGGGGCCTACAATGAGCAGTTCTTC. The V and J genes are TRBV11-2 and TRBJ2-1, with 8 positions matching TRBD2. The CDR3 has 15 residues. Germline V gives CDR1 SGHAT, CDR2 FQNNGV. The J segment lost 2 bases and the V segment lost 0 bases, leaving 0 bases of the junction unmatched. The variable domain in full, with the rest retrieved from reference TRBV11-2 and TRBJ2-1, is EAGVAQSPRYKIIEKRQSVAFWCNPISGHATLYWYQQILGQGPKLLIQFQNNGVVDDSQLPKDRFSAERLKGVDSTLKIQPAKLEDSAVYLCASSLDSGAYNEQFFGPGTRLTVL.

Only a few counts were recorded for this clone. This chain joins TRBV14 and TRBJ2-2; TRBD2 is a possible D gene (7 bases). V gave up 7 bases and J gave up 6 bases, with 15 bases separating them. From germline, CDR1 is SGHDN and CDR2 FVKESK. The CDR3 length is 14 residues. In DNA, the CDR3 is TGTGCCAGCAAGCGGGACATGGGGGCCGGGGAGCTGTTTTTT. It specifies CASKRDMGAGELFF.

This clone was observed a few times. The genes are TRBV29-1 and TRBJ2-2; a possible D gene is TRBD1 (7 bases). CDR1 is SQVTM, CDR2 ANQGSEA, per germline. The CDR3 is 15 amino acids. Trimming took 4 bases from V and 6 from J, leaving 18 bases between them. The CDR3 sequence: CSVGRAGGRPGELFF. Written as DNA, the CDR3 is TGCAGCGTTGGGAGGGCAGGGGGTCGACCCGGGGAGCTGTTTTTT.

The gene calls are TRBV7-9 and TRBJ2-3; tentative D call: TRBD1 (6 bases). The CDR3 length is 12 residues. CDR1 SEHNR and CDR2 FQNEAQ come from the germline V gene (reference sequence). V lost 9 bases and J lost 1, with 8 bases in between. CDR3 in amino acids: CASRTGTDTQYF. CDR3 coding DNA: TGTGCCAGTCGGACAGGCACAGATACGCAGTATTTT.

This clone was seen a handful of times. This sequence joins TRBV18 and TRBJ1-1, with D possibly TRBD1 on 5 matching bases. This CDR3 region has 14 residues. Trimming took 2 bases from V and 4 from J, leaving 11 bases between them. Looked up from germline, CDR1 is KGHSH and CDR2 is LQKENI. The CDR3 is CASSPSGFATEAFF. As DNA, the CDR3 is TGTGCCAGCTCACCATCAGGGTTCGCCACTGAAGCTTTCTTT.

The chain joins TRBV7-9 to TRBJ2-1; D possibly corresponds to TRBD2 (5 bases). The CDR3 spans 12 residues. V was shortened by 9 bases and J by 5 bases, with 11 bases between the two germline ends. Germline lookup yields CDR1 SEHNR and CDR2 FQNEAQ (reference sequence). The CDR3 bases are TGTGCCAGGACTACGACAAACAATGAGCAGTTCTTC. The encoded protein is CARTTTNNEQFF.

This clone was seen a few times. The J gene is TRBJ1-1, the V gene TRBV6-1; perhaps TRBD1 as D (6 bases). Deletions cut 6 bases from V and 3 bases from J, with 14 bases between. The CDR3 loop spans 14 amino acids. Germline CDR1 reads MNHNS; CDR2 reads SASEGT. The CDR3 sequence is CASSLQGRDTEAFF. For the CDR3, the DNA is TGTGCCAGCAGCCTACAGGGACGAGACACTGAAGCTTTCTTT.

V is TRBV7-9 and J is TRBJ2-5; 10 bases are shared with TRBD2. The germline V gene encodes CDR1 SEHNR and CDR2 FQNEAQ (reference sequence). The length of the CDR3 is 15 residues. J lost 2 bases, V lost 3 bases, and 3 bases had no gene match. CDR3: CASSFSSGRQETQYF. The CDR3 bases are TGTGCCAGCAGCTTCTCTAGCGGGAGACAAGAGACCCAGTACTTC.

This chain connects TRBV9 to TRBJ1-3, with D tentatively TRBD1 (6 bases). This CDR3 is 14 amino acids long. V lost 1 base, J lost 2 bases, and 7 bases lay in between. Per germline, CDR1 SGDLS and CDR2 YYNGEE. The chain's CDR3 is CASSVSGAGNTIYF. The CDR3 DNA reads TGTGCCAGCAGCGTATCAGGGGCTGGAAACACCATATATTTT.

This clone was recorded a few times. V is TRBV15 and J is TRBJ2-3; D remains unclear. Trimming stripped 0 bases from V and 5 bases from J, with 6 bases between. The CDR3 totals 13 residues. Germline lookup yields CDR1 LNHNV and CDR2 YYDKDF (reference sequence). The DNA of the CDR3 is TGTGCCACCAGCAGAGAGCAGGAAGATACGCAGTATTTT. It encodes CATSREQEDTQYF. Complete variable domain (other parts from reference TRBV15 and TRBJ2-3): DAMVIQNPRYQVTQFGKPVTLSCSQTLNHNVMYWYQQKSSQAPKLLFHYYDKDFNNEADTPDNFQSRRPNTSFCFLDIRSPGLGDTAMYLCATSREQEDTQYFGPGTRLTVL.

Regarding this clone: Other nucleotide sequences in the sample specify the same CDR3. The V gene is TRBV6-5, the J gene TRBJ1-4; D perhaps matches TRBD1 (5 bases). Trimming took 0 bases from V and 2 from J, leaving 7 bases between them. The V gene's germline CDR1 is MNHEY and CDR2 SVGAGI. The CDR3 is 15 residues long. CDR3 residues: CASSYSTATNEKLFF. DNA for the CDR3: TGTGCCAGCAGTTACTCGACAGCGACTAATGAAAAACTGTTTTTT.

To note about this clone: This specimen includes other DNA sequences encoding the same CDR3. V gene TRBV2 combines with J gene TRBJ1-1; D is possibly TRBD1 (6 bases). This CDR3 region has 12 residues. V lost 6 bases and J 3 bases, leaving 8 bases between the germline ends. The V gene's germline CDR1 is SNHLY and CDR2 FYNNEI. In DNA form, the CDR3 reads TGTGCCAGCAGAACAGGGCACACTGAAGCTTTCTTT. It translates to CASRTGHTEAFF.

This clone turned up a few times. This chain uses TRBV11-2 with TRBJ2-1; possible D gene TRBD1, 6 bases. CDR3 size: 11 residues. The germline V gene has CDR1 SGHAT and CDR2 FQNNGV. Trimming stripped 6 bases from V and 15 bases from J, with 15 bases between. The CDR3 reads CASRQGLNRFF. The CDR3 DNA reads as TGTGCCAGCAGACAGGGCTTGAATAGGTTCTTC.

This clone was observed a handful of times. CDR3 DNA sequence: TGTGCCAGCAGCTTAGGGGCTCATATGGAGCAGTACTTC. Protein sequence: CASSLGAHMEQYF. This chain links TRBV13 with TRBJ2-7, with no clear D. This CDR3 has 13 residues. V was cut by 0 bases and J by 7 bases, with 10 bases left in between. In germline, CDR1 is PRHDT, CDR2 FYEKMQ (reference sequence). Full variable domain (missing parts from reference TRBV13 and TRBJ2-7): AAGVIQSPRHLIKEKRETATLKCYPIPRHDTVYWYQQGPGQDPQFLISFYEKMQSDKGSIPDRFSAQQFSDYHSELNMSSLELGDSALYFCASSLGAHMEQYFGPGTRLTVT.

This clone was seen a handful of times. CDR3 sequence reads: CASSQSGLADEQFF. CDR3 DNA: TGCGCCAGCAGTCAATCAGGGCTAGCGGATGAGCAGTTCTTC. V and J are TRBV23-1 and TRBJ2-1; 7 bases agree with TRBD2. TRBV23-1 is placed among ORFs of uncertain function. CDR3 length: 14 amino acids. V was pared by 0 bases and J by 8 bases, with 4 bases of the junction left unmatched.

Only a few counts were recorded for this clone. The chain is built from TRBV7-9 and TRBJ2-7, with 8 bases aligning to TRBD2. The ends lost 5 bases at V and 0 bases at J; junction bases unmatched: 12. The germline V gene has CDR1 SEHNR and CDR2 FQNEAQ (reference sequence). There are 17 residues in the CDR3. The DNA of the CDR3 is TGTGCCAGCAGCCGAGGAGTAGCGGGACAAAGCTCCTACGAGCAGTACTTC. Translated: CASSRGVAGQSSYEQYF.

The DNA for the CDR3 is TGTGCCAGCAGCTTAGCGGGACAGGGGAGGGAGACCCAGTACTTC. Protein: CASSLAGQGRETQYF. The genes are TRBV7-6 and TRBJ2-5, with 10 positions matching TRBD1. CDR3 size: 15 residues. With 0 bases clipped from V and 5 bases from J, the junction kept 3 bases outside the gene matches. Germline lookup yields CDR1 SGHVS and CDR2 FNYEAQ.

The chain is built from TRBV2 and TRBJ2-5; TRBD1 agrees at 10 bases. The CDR3 has 15 residues. V shed 4 bases, J shed 4 bases, and the junction held 6 bases outside the gene matches. Per germline, CDR1 SNHLY and CDR2 FYNNEI. Written as DNA, the CDR3 is TGTGCCAGCAGTGGGGACAGGGGTGATGGAGAGACCCAGTACTTC. Its protein is CASSGDRGDGETQYF.

This clone has only a few counts. The V and J genes are TRBV29-1 and TRBJ2-1; TRBD1 aligns across 7 bases. Germline lookup yields CDR1 SQVTM and CDR2 ANQGSEA. V dropped 7 bases and J dropped 0; count of bases not matched to a gene: 9. CDR3 length: 15 amino acids. The CDR3 DNA reads as TGCAGCGGGACAGGTGGAAGTAGCTCCTACAATGAGCAGTTCTTC. Residues: CSGTGGSSSYNEQFF.

This clone was seen a handful of times. The chain joins TRBV7-3 to TRBJ2-1; D call uncertain. Trimming took 2 bases from V and 5 from J, leaving 16 bases between them. Germline values: CDR1 SGHTA, CDR2 FQGTGA. The CDR3 is 16 residues long. The CDR3 loop is CASSLVPSRGNNEQFF. The CDR3 region has the DNA TGTGCCAGCAGCTTAGTTCCAAGCAGAGGAAACAATGAGCAGTTCTTC.

This clone was seen more than once but under ten times. V usage is TRBV7-9 and J usage is TRBJ1-4, with 8 bases lining up with TRBD1. V was pared by 4 bases and J by 5 bases, with 9 bases of the junction left unmatched. CDR3 size: 16 residues. Germline CDR1 reads SEHNR; CDR2 reads FQNEAQ (reference sequence). The CDR3, as DNA: TGTGCCAGCAGCTCGGACAGGGAGGGGAAGAATGAAAAACTGTTTTTT. This translates into CASSSDREGKNEKLFF.

This clone has only a few counts. The chain employs TRBV11-1 and TRBJ2-7; tentative D call: TRBD2 (6 bases). Germline V CDR1 and CDR2: SGHAT, FQDESV (reference sequence). The CDR3 length is 14 residues. Deletions cut 3 bases from V and 3 bases from J, with 12 bases between. CDR3 sequence (DNA): TGTGCCAGCAGCTTCACGGGACTGAACTACGAGCAGTACTTC. This codes for CASSFTGLNYEQYF.